A single sample is the source of the 30 T cell receptor beta chains below, sequenced in a study of blood T cell repertoires in COVID-19 (dated by TCRdb to about 2020). The protocol used for the library was the immunoSEQ multiplex PCR assay. The table comes from immuneACCESS by way of TCRdb, which keeps in-frame sequences with V and J called. Part of the clones is missing from these tables; in studies checked, under half for an unresolved V gene and the rest for unknown reasons. This sample comprises around 130,000 clones, 77% of them detected only once. 7.9% of the sample belongs to the ten largest clones. The sample comprised peripheral blood. The receptors stem from a human donor in a cohort sampled during active COVID-19.

This chain uses TRBV25-1 with TRBJ1-2; no reliable D call. Trimming pared 3 bases from V and 4 bases from J, leaving 6 bases between. The CDR3 runs 12 residues. Germline V CDR1 and CDR2: MGHDK, SYGVNS. This CDR3 reads CASSESGYGYTF. The CDR3 nucleotides read TGTGCCAGCAGTGAGTCAGGCTATGGCTACACCTTC.

The genes are TRBV19 and TRBJ2-5; 14 bases are shared with TRBD2. The germline V gene encodes CDR1 LNHDA and CDR2 SQIVND (reference sequence). V shed 5 bases and J 3 bases; nucleotides not matched to a gene: 5. The CDR3 sequence is 16 residues long. The CDR3 sequence is CASSPGLAGAKETQYF. The CDR3 DNA is TGTGCCAGTAGTCCGGGACTAGCGGGGGCAAAAGAGACCCAGTACTTC.

This clone has only a few counts. The chain is built from TRBV12-3 or TRBV12-4 and TRBJ1-3; unclear D gene. Deletions cut 7 bases from V and 1 base from J, with 5 bases between. The CDR3 runs to 12 residues. CDR3 in DNA: TGTGCCAGCACTCAGTCTGGAAACACCATATATTTT. Protein sequence: CASTQSGNTIYF.

The chain's CDR3 is CASSLHGGGRTEAFF. The CDR3 nucleotides are TGTGCCAGCAGCCTACATGGGGGAGGTCGAACTGAAGCTTTCTTT. V and J are TRBV3-1 (or the pseudogene TRBV3-2) and TRBJ1-1, with a possible D match to TRBD1 (5 bases). Germline V gives CDR1 LGHDT, CDR2 YNNKEL (reference sequence). V lost 4 bases to trimming and J lost 5 bases, with 17 bases between them. The CDR3 spans 15 residues.

This chain uses TRBV4-2 with TRBJ1-1, with 7 bases lining up with TRBD1. This CDR3 is built from 16 residues. V gave up 0 bases and J gave up 0 bases; unmatched junction bases: 4. Germline V CDR1 and CDR2: LGHNA, YNFKEQ. In DNA form, the CDR3 reads TGTGCCAGCAGCCAAGAGAGTAGGGGGCTGAACACTGAAGCTTTCTTT. This codes for CASSQESRGLNTEAFF.

V usage is TRBV11-3 and J usage is TRBJ2-5, with TRBD1 matching over 8 bases. There are 14 residues in the CDR3. CDR1 and CDR2 from the germline V gene are SGHNT and YENEEA. After removal of 4 bases from V and 3 bases from J, the junction contained 4 bases not matched to a gene. CDR3 amino acids: CASSWTGRKETQYF. The CDR3, as DNA: TGTGCCAGCAGCTGGACAGGGAGAAAAGAGACCCAGTACTTC.

V is TRBV29-1 and J is TRBJ2-7; 7 nucleotides agree with TRBD1. V shed 0 bases, J shed 10 bases, and the junction held 12 bases outside the gene matches. Germline V gives CDR1 SQVTM, CDR2 ANQGSEA. The CDR3 is 14 residues long. In DNA, the CDR3 is TGCAGCGTTGAAGATCCAGGGGGAGAGTTGTATCAGTACTTC. Translation gives CSVEDPGGELYQYF.

The chain employs TRBV5-6 and TRBJ1-1; D unclear. CDR3 length: 16 amino acids. The germline V gene has CDR1 SGHDT and CDR2 YYEEEE. V was clipped by 0 bases and J by 0 bases, with 12 bases between them. The DNA for the CDR3 is TGTGCCAGCAGCTTGGGGCAGTTAAGAATGAACACTGAAGCTTTCTTT. It is translated as CASSLGQLRMNTEAFF. Supplemented by reference TRBV5-6 and TRBJ1-1, the full variable domain reads DAGVTQSPTHLIKTRGQQVTLRCSPKSGHDTVSWYQQALGQGPQFIFQYYEEEERQRGNFPDRFSGHQFPNYSSELNVNALLLGDSALYLCASSLGQLRMNTEAFFGQGTRLTVV.

The gene calls are TRBV21-1 and TRBJ2-2; the D call TRBD1 from the table was never checked on the DNA. TRBV21-1 is a documented pseudogene. The CDR3 is 17 amino acids. CDR3 coding DNA: TGTGCCAGCAGCACTTGGGCCGGGACAGGGGGTGACGGGGAGCTGTTTTTT. This gives the protein CASSTWAGTGGDGELFF.

The chain uses TRBV6-1 and TRBJ2-7; TRBD1 might be the D (5 bases). V dropped 2 bases and J dropped 2 bases, with 10 bases sitting between them. Germline CDR1 reads MNHNS; CDR2 reads SASEGT. This CDR3 comprises 14 residues. CDR3 sequence (DNA): TGTGCCAGCAGTGAAAGCAGGGATCCCTACGAGCAGTACTTC. As protein: CASSESRDPYEQYF.

This chain joins TRBV5-1 and TRBJ2-7; TRBD2 is a possible D gene (5 bases). The CDR3 has 13 amino acids. The germline V gene encodes CDR1 SGHRS and CDR2 YFSETQ. Trimming left V 0 bases short and J 6 bases short, with 10 bases between. The CDR3 sequence is CASSLVGEVEQYF. The CDR3 coding sequence is TGCGCCAGCAGCTTGGTGGGAGAGGTCGAGCAGTACTTC.

The chain employs TRBV3-1 (or the pseudogene TRBV3-2) and TRBJ2-7, with 12 nucleotides matching TRBD1. The CDR3 length is 15 residues. The V gene's germline CDR1 is LGHDT and CDR2 YNNKEL (reference sequence). The trim removed 6 bases at V and 4 bases at J, leaving 7 bases unmatched. The CDR3 bases are TGTGCCAGCAGTCGCGGGACAGGGGGCGGGTACGAGCAGTACTTC. Amino acids: CASSRGTGGGYEQYF.

This chain links TRBV5-4 with TRBJ1-1; 9 bases agree with TRBD1. Germline CDR1 and CDR2: SGHNT and YYREEE (reference sequence). This CDR3 is 12 amino acids long. Losses at the gene ends were 5 bases for V and 7 bases for J; bases not matched to a gene: 3. As DNA, the CDR3 is TGTGCCAGCAGGGGGACAGGGAGTGAAGCTTTCTTT. Translation: CASRGTGSEAFF.

The genes are TRBV19 and TRBJ2-5; 11 bases are shared with TRBD2. V trimming: 6 bases; J trimming: 2 bases; junction bases outside the gene matches: 8. Germline lookup yields CDR1 LNHDA and CDR2 SQIVND (reference sequence). This CDR3 contains 16 residues. The CDR3 protein is CASSVPLAGGQETQYF. Written as DNA, the CDR3 is TGTGCCAGTAGCGTTCCTCTAGCGGGGGGTCAAGAGACCCAGTACTTC.

This clone was seen a few times. This chain links TRBV30 with TRBJ2-7, with D perhaps matching TRBD1 (5 bases). Per germline, CDR1 GTSNPN and CDR2 SVGIG (reference sequence). Trimming shortened V by 2 bases and J by 4 bases, and 15 bases separated the two germline ends. The CDR3 consists of 14 residues. This CDR3 reads CAWSSWQGTYEQYF. The CDR3 nucleotides are TGTGCCTGGAGTTCCTGGCAGGGAACGTACGAGCAGTACTTC. Supplemented by reference TRBV30 and TRBJ2-7, the full variable domain reads SQTIHQWPATLVQPVGSPLSLECTVEGTSNPNLYWYRQAAGRGLQLLFYSVGIGQISSEVPQNLSASRPQDRQFILSSKKLLLSDSGFYLCAWSSWQGTYEQYFGPGTRLTVT.

The rearrangement links TRBV28 to TRBJ2-7; 9 nucleotides match TRBD1. In germline, CDR1 is MDHEN, CDR2 SYDVKM. V lost 6 bases, J lost 0 bases, and 3 bases stayed unmatched. CDR3 length: 14 residues. The CDR3 DNA reads as TGTGCCAGCAGGAGACAGGGGGGCTCCTACGAGCAGTACTTC. Translated: CASRRQGGSYEQYF. Full variable domain (rest looked up from reference TRBV28 and TRBJ2-7): DVKVTQSSRYLVKRTGEKVFLECVQDMDHENMFWYRQDPGLGLRLIYFSYDVKMKEKGDIPEGYSVSREKKERFSLILESASTNQTSMYLCASRRQGGSYEQYFGPGTRLTVT.

The gene calls are TRBV5-6 and TRBJ2-7; 10 bases match TRBD2. With V trimmed by 2 bases and J by 2 bases, 4 bases remained unmatched. CDR1 and CDR2 from the germline V gene are SGHDT and YYEEEE. This CDR3 has 15 amino acids. The CDR3 reads CASSFQLAGPYEQYF. For the CDR3, the DNA is TGTGCCAGCAGCTTTCAACTAGCGGGGCCCTACGAGCAGTACTTC.

This chain links TRBV5-5 with TRBJ2-2; 7 bases align to TRBD1. Trimming at V came to 4 bases and at J to 4 bases, leaving 7 bases not matched to a gene. In germline, CDR1 is SGHKS, CDR2 YYEKEE (reference sequence). The CDR3 contains 15 residues. As DNA, the CDR3 is TGTGCCAGCAGCCTGACAGGGATGAGCACCGGGGAGCTGTTTTTT. Translating it yields CASSLTGMSTGELFF.

V and J are TRBV11-2 and TRBJ1-1, with D unresolved. Trimming took 7 bases from V and 5 from J, leaving 8 bases between them. Germline lookup yields CDR1 SGHAT and CDR2 FQNNGV. The CDR3 is 11 amino acids. In nucleotides, the CDR3 is TGTGCCAGCATAGGAGGTACTGAAGCTTTCTTT. Amino acids: CASIGGTEAFF.

The chain uses TRBV5-6 and TRBJ2-7; D may be TRBD1 (6 bases). Trimming took 4 bases from V and 0 from J, leaving 8 bases between them. This CDR3 has 13 residues. Germline values: CDR1 SGHDT, CDR2 YYEEEE. As DNA, the CDR3 is TGTGCCAGCAGCCAGGACAGCTCCTACGAGCAGTACTTC. It specifies CASSQDSSYEQYF.

This chain links TRBV14 with TRBJ1-1, with D tentatively TRBD1 (6 bases). The V end lost 1 base, the J end lost 5 bases, and 14 bases lay between the germline ends. Germline V CDR1 and CDR2: SGHDN, FVKESK. The CDR3 has 15 residues. The CDR3 nucleotides are TGTGCCAGCAGCCAAGTCGGGACATTAGGGACTGAAGCTTTCTTT. It is translated as CASSQVGTLGTEAFF. Filled out from reference TRBV14 and TRBJ1-1, the complete variable domain reads EAGVTQFPSHSVIEKGQTVTLRCDPISGHDNLYWYRRVMGKEIKFLLHFVKESKQDESGMPNNRFLAERTGGTYSTLKVQPAELEDSGVYFCASSQVGTLGTEAFFGQGTRLTVV.

This chain uses TRBV6-5 with TRBJ2-7; D remains ambiguous. The V end lost 8 bases, the J end lost 7 bases, and 12 bases lay between the germline ends. CDR3 length: 11 amino acids. Germline values: CDR1 MNHEY, CDR2 SVGAGI. The CDR3 here is CASVLLKEQYF. The CDR3 nucleotides are TGTGCCAGCGTCCTGCTAAAGGAGCAGTACTTC.

This clone was observed once. The chain recombines TRBV9 with TRBJ2-7; TRBD2 matches 9 bases. Trimming cost V 3 bases and J 2 bases; bases outside gene matches: 6. CDR1 is SGDLS and CDR2 is YYNGEE in the germline V gene. This CDR3 is built from 15 residues. The CDR3 is CASSDVAGAPYEQYF. The DNA for the CDR3 is TGTGCCAGCAGCGATGTAGCGGGAGCCCCCTACGAGCAGTACTTC.

With respect to this clone: The sample carries other DNA sequences with the same CDR3. The chain joins TRBV18 to TRBJ2-1; 7 nucleotides agree with TRBD1. The CDR3 contains 13 residues. Germline CDR1 is KGHSH and CDR2 is LQKENI. Germline trimming cut 4 bases from V and 4 bases from J; bases unmatched to any gene: 1. The CDR3: CASSQGAYNEQFF. For the CDR3, the DNA is TGTGCCAGCTCACAGGGGGCTTACAATGAGCAGTTCTTC.

The CDR3 loop is CASSIGLAGGSTDTQYF. In DNA, the CDR3 is TGTGCCAGCAGCATAGGACTAGCGGGAGGTTCCACAGATACGCAGTATTTT. This sequence joins TRBV5-6 and TRBJ2-3; 14 bases line up with TRBD2. The ends lost 4 bases at V and 2 bases at J; junction bases unmatched: 6. The CDR3 is 17 residues long. Germline V gene data show CDR1 as SGHDT and CDR2 as YYEEEE.

The chain joins TRBV18 to TRBJ2-7; 8 bases map to TRBD2. Trimming cost V 6 bases and J 3 bases; bases outside gene matches: 7. Per the germline V gene, CDR1 is KGHSH and CDR2 is LQKENI. The CDR3 totals 14 residues. This CDR3 reads CASSPGLDFYEQYF. DNA of the CDR3: TGTGCCAGCTCGCCGGGACTAGACTTCTACGAGCAGTACTTC.

The rearrangement joins TRBV7-9 to TRBJ2-7; 8 nucleotides align to TRBD2. The CDR3 sequence is 17 residues long. J gave up 3 bases and V 4 bases, and 14 bases lay outside the gene matches. Germline V gene data show CDR1 as SEHNR and CDR2 as FQNEAQ (reference sequence). The CDR3 nucleotides read TGTGCCAGCAGCTCCCCCTACGGGGCTAGCGGGCTCTACGAGCAGTACTTC. Its protein is CASSSPYGASGLYEQYF.

This chain connects TRBV27 to TRBJ2-7, with 9 bases that match TRBD2. The germline CDR1 and CDR2 sequences are MNHEY and SMNVEV (reference sequence). The CDR3 consists of 15 residues. The V gene end was trimmed by 5 bases and the J gene end by 4 bases; junction bases not matched to a gene: 9. The DNA of the CDR3 is TGTGCCAGCAGTACATTTGGCGGGAGGGTATACGAGCAGTACTTC. Translated, it gives CASSTFGGRVYEQYF.

The V call is TRBV2, the J call TRBJ1-5, with 9 bases that match TRBD1. Germline assignment: CDR1 SNHLY and CDR2 FYNNEI. The V segment lost 5 bases and the J segment 5 bases; nucleotides outside the gene matches: 4. The CDR3 loop spans 14 amino acids. In DNA, the CDR3 is TGTGCCAGCAGTTCCGGGACAGGGCATCAGCCCCAGCATTTT. Protein product: CASSSGTGHQPQHF.

The genes are TRBV3-1 (or the pseudogene TRBV3-2) and TRBJ2-5, with D maybe TRBD1 (5 bases). The germline V gene has CDR1 LGHDT and CDR2 YNNKEL (reference sequence). Trimming pared 4 bases from V and 0 bases from J, leaving 9 bases between. The CDR3 contains 14 residues. The CDR3 region is CASSRAGYQETQYF. In nucleotides, the CDR3 is TGTGCCAGCAGCCGAGCAGGGTACCAAGAGACCCAGTACTTC.